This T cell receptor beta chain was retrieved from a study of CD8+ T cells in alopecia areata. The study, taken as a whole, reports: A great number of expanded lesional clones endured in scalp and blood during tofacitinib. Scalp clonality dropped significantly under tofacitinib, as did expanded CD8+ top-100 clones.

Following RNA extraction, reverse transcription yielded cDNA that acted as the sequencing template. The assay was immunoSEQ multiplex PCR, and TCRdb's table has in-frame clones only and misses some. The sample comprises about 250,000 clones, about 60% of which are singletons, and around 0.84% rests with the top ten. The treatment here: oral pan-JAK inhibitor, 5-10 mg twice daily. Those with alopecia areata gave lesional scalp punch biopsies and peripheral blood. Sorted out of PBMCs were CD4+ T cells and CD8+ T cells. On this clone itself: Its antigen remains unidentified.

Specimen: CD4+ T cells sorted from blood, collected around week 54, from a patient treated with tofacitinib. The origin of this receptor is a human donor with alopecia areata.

CDR3 protein: CAWSVYRANNSPLHF. CDR3 DNA: TGTGCCTGGAGTGTTTACCGGGCCAATAATTCACCCCTCCACTTT. The chain has TRBV30 and TRBJ1-6; D is unresolved. CDR3 length equals 15 residues. Germline V gives CDR1 GTSNPN, CDR2 SVGIG (reference sequence). With 0 bases removed from V and 5 bases from J, the gap between germline ends came to 11 bases.